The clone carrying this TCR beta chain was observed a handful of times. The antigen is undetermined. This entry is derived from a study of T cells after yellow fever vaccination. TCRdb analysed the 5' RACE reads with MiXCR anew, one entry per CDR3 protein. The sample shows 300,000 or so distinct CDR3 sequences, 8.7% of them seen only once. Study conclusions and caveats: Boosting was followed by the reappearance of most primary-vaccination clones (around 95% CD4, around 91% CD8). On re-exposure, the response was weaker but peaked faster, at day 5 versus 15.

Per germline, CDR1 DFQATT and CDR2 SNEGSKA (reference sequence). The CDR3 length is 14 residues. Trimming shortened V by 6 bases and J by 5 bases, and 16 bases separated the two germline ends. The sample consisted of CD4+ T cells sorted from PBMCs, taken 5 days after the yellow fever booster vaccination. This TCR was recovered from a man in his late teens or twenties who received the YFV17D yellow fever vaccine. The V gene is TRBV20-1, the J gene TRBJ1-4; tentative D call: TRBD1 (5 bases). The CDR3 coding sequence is TGCAGTGCAAAGACCGGGACGCGGAATGAAAAACTGTTTTTT. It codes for CSAKTGTRNEKLFF.